These 10 T cell receptor beta chains originate from one sample sequenced in a study of cytomegalovirus exposure and HLA in healthy donors. This table comes from immunoSEQ multiplex PCR, and its TCRdb copy is limited to in-frame clones, with some not included. The profile shows more than 250,000 clones, just over 85% of them singletons. Sequenced material: PBMCs. The source is a woman between 18 and 30 years old in good health and CMV-seronegative.

The chain carries TRBV27 and TRBJ1-2; 9 bases are a match to TRBD1. The CDR3 is 14 residues long. CDR1 MNHEY and CDR2 SMNVEV come from the germline V gene (reference sequence). The junction had 6 bases not matched to a gene; V was cut back by 6 bases and J by 4 bases. CDR3 region: CASRTGGVGYGYTF. DNA of the CDR3: TGTGCCAGCAGAACAGGGGGCGTAGGCTATGGCTACACCTTC.

The V call is TRBV27, the J call TRBJ2-2, with unresolved D. From germline, CDR1 is MNHEY and CDR2 SMNVEV (reference sequence). The V and J ends lost 5 bases and 0 bases respectively, with 4 bases between them. CDR3 length: 13 residues. The DNA of the CDR3 is TGTGCCAGCAGTCTACCGAACACCGGGGAGCTGTTTTTT. This sequence encodes CASSLPNTGELFF.

This rearrangement joins TRBV18 to TRBJ1-5; D gene ambiguous. Looked up from germline, CDR1 is KGHSH and CDR2 is LQKENI. Trimming stripped 8 bases from V and 0 bases from J, with 8 bases between. The CDR3 totals 13 residues. Written as DNA, the CDR3 is TGTGCCAGCCGGAGGGATAGCAATCAGCCCCAGCATTTT. It specifies CASRRDSNQPQHF.

The chain is built from TRBV2 and TRBJ1-5; D is uncertain. V lost 5 bases, J lost 0 bases, and 20 bases lay in between. CDR3 length: 18 amino acids. Germline loops: CDR1 SNHLY, CDR2 FYNNEI. This chain's CDR3 is CASSRHSPRDYSNQPQHF. In nucleotides, the CDR3 is TGTGCCAGCAGTAGACACTCACCGCGAGATTATAGCAATCAGCCCCAGCATTTT.

The count of this clone is one. The chain links TRBV5-1 to TRBJ2-7; 9 nucleotides line up with TRBD1. Trimming removed 2 bases from V and 0 bases from J; junction bases left unmatched: 9. This CDR3 region has 17 residues. Germline V CDR1 and CDR2: SGHRS, YFSETQ. The CDR3 DNA reads as TGCGCCAGCAGCTTACCACGACAGGGGGGAAGCTCCTACGAGCAGTACTTC. Residues: CASSLPRQGGSSYEQYF.

V is TRBV4-1 and J is TRBJ2-1, with TRBD2 matching over 12 bases. The length of the CDR3 is 13 residues. CDR1 and CDR2 from the germline V gene are MGHRA and YSYEKL. With V trimmed by 6 bases and J by 8 bases, 2 bases remained unmatched. CDR3 sequence reads: CASRRTSGDEQFF. The CDR3 DNA reads TGCGCCAGCAGACGGACTAGCGGGGATGAGCAGTTCTTC.

This clone was observed once. The chain uses TRBV28 and TRBJ1-3; the match to TRBD1 covers 7 bases. J gave up 0 bases and V 2 bases, and 16 bases lay outside the gene matches. CDR3 length: 20 residues. Germline V gives CDR1 MDHEN, CDR2 SYDVKM. The CDR3 sequence: CASSLASEGGTGISGNTIYF. The CDR3 DNA reads TGTGCCAGCAGTTTAGCATCTGAAGGGGGCACCGGTATCTCTGGAAACACCATATATTTT. Full variable domain (outside the CDR3, taken from reference TRBV28 and TRBJ1-3): DVKVTQSSRYLVKRTGEKVFLECVQDMDHENMFWYRQDPGLGLRLIYFSYDVKMKEKGDIPEGYSVSREKKERFSLILESASTNQTSMYLCASSLASEGGTGISGNTIYFGEGSWLTVV.

The chain couples TRBV5-1 to TRBJ2-1; no firm D call. With 0 bases removed from V and 10 bases from J, the gap between germline ends came to 11 bases. There are 13 residues in the CDR3. In germline, CDR1 is SGHRS, CDR2 YFSETQ. CDR3 nucleotide sequence: TGCGCCAGCAGCTTGGACGGGTGGCGGGAGCAGTTCTTC. Protein sequence: CASSLDGWREQFF.

The chain uses TRBV30 and TRBJ2-1; D unclear. Germline V gene lookup returns CDR1 GTSNPN and CDR2 SVGIG (reference sequence). This CDR3 comprises 14 residues. With 2 bases removed from V and 6 bases from J, the gap between germline ends came to 14 bases. CDR3 in amino acids: CAWSTGGSPNEQFF. The DNA for the CDR3 is TGTGCCTGGAGTACTGGCGGAAGTCCCAATGAGCAGTTCTTC.

This sequence joins TRBV30 and TRBJ1-1, with D possibly being TRBD1 (6 bases). The V gene lost 1 base and the J gene lost 4 bases, with 16 bases spanning the gap. The CDR3 has 15 amino acids. Germline V gives CDR1 GTSNPN, CDR2 SVGIG (reference sequence). CDR3 DNA sequence: TGTGCCTGGAGTGGAGGGGTAAGGGGGATCACTGAAGCTTTCTTT. The encoded protein is CAWSGGVRGITEAFF. Full variable domain (rest looked up from reference TRBV30 and TRBJ1-1): SQTIHQWPATLVQPVGSPLSLECTVEGTSNPNLYWYRQAAGRGLQLLFYSVGIGQISSEVPQNLSASRPQDRQFILSSKKLLLSDSGFYLCAWSGGVRGITEAFFGQGTRLTVV.